The rows below give T cell receptor beta chains drawn from one sample of a study of T cells in narcolepsy. Here immunoSEQ multiplex PCR was the method, and the copy in TCRdb shows in-frame clones only, minus some. The repertoire has roughly 27,000 clones, around nine tenths of them found once; the top ten carry 1.1%. The specimen was CD45RA- memory CD4+ T cells from PBMCs. All receptors derive from a human donor with narcolepsy. The CDR3 runs from the conserved cysteine through the conserved F or W. A D gene is named only where the DNA matches it firmly. Clone size is stated in some rows and not others, as once, few, many or a class when expanded.

j_call d_call clone_size v_call cdr3_aa cdr3_nt
TRBJ2-7 . . TRBV11-2 CASSLVLDNEQYF TGTGCCAGCAGCTTAGTACTAGACAACGAGCAGTACTTC
TRBJ1-1 . . TRBV7-8 CASSWGWGLDTEAFF TGTGCCAGCAGCTGGGGGTGGGGGCTTGACACTGAAGCTTTCTTT
TRBJ2-1 TRBD2 once TRBV5-4 CASSFGGASSYNEQFF TGTGCCAGCAGCTTCGGGGGGGCTAGCTCCTACAATGAGCAGTTCTTC
TRBJ2-2 TRBD1 . TRBV7-9 CASSLITGGPPGELFF TGTGCCAGCAGCTTAATTACAGGGGGCCCCCCCGGGGAGCTGTTTTTT
TRBJ1-3 . . TRBV4-2 CASSQEPGTTGNTIYF TGTGCCAGCAGCCAAGAACCTGGGACCACCGGAAACACCATATATTTT
TRBJ2-3 . . TRBV5-4 CASSSPLVGAQYF TGTGCCAGCAGCTCGCCTCTGGTCGGGGCGCAGTATTTT
TRBJ2-1 TRBD2 . TRBV5-5 CASSPRPGTSNYNEQFF TGTGCCAGCAGCCCTAGGCCTGGGACTAGCAACTACAATGAGCAGTTCTTC
TRBJ2-7 TRBD2 . TRBV4-1 CASSQDGLAGASYEQYF TGCGCCAGCAGCCAAGATGGCCTAGCGGGGGCCTCCTACGAGCAGTACTTC
TRBJ1-5 . . TRBV21-1 CASSKSGDQPQHF TGTGCCAGCAGCAAATCGGGGGACCAGCCCCAGCATTTT
TRBJ2-3 TRBD2 . TRBV5-5 CASSLVAGLGDTQYF TGTGCCAGCAGCCTTGTAGCGGGGCTAGGAGATACGCAGTATTTT
TRBJ1-4 . . TRBV27 CASSIIQGRNEKLFF TGTGCCAGCAGTATTATACAGGGTAGGAATGAAAAACTGTTTTTT
TRBJ1-5 TRBD1 . TRBV2 CASSLDRVGNQPQHF TGTGCCAGCAGTTTAGACAGGGTGGGCAATCAGCCCCAGCATTTT
TRBJ2-5 . . TRBV28 CASSLGQFQETQYF TGTGCCAGCAGTTTAGGGCAGTTCCAAGAGACCCAGTACTTC
TRBJ2-1 TRBD2 . TRBV7-9 CASSVTSGVYNEQFF TGTGCCAGCAGTGTTACTAGCGGAGTTTACAATGAGCAGTTCTTC
TRBJ1-1 TRBD1 few TRBV2 CASSRQGEAFF TGTGCCAGCAGCAGACAGGGGGAAGCTTTCTTT
TRBJ2-5 . . TRBV18 CASSPPGPQETQYF TGTGCCAGCTCACCACCAGGACCGCAAGAGACCCAGTACTTC
TRBJ2-5 . . TRBV9 CASSRGGETQYF TGTGCCAGCAGCAGAGGGGGAGAGACCCAGTACTTC
TRBJ1-2 . . TRBV10-3 CAIRGGANYGYTF TGTGCCATCAGAGGAGGGGCTAACTATGGCTACACCTTC